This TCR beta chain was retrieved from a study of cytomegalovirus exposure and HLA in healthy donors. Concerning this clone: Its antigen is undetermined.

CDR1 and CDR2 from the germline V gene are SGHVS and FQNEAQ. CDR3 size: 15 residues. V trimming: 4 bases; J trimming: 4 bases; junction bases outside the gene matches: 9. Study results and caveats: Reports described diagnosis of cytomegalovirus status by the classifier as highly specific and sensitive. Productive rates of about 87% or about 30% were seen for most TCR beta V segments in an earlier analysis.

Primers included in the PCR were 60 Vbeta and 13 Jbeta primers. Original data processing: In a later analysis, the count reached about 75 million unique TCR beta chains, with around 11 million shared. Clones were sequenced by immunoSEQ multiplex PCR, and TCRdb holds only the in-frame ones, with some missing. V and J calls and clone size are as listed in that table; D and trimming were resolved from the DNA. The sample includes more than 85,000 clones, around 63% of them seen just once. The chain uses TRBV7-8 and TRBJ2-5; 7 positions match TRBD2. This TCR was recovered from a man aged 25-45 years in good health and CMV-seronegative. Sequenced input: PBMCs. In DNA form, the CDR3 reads TGTGCCAGCAGCTCGGGACGGACTAGGCGAGAGACCCAGTACTTC. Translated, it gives CASSSGRTRRETQYF.